These 27 T cell receptor beta chains were all obtained from the same sample, sequenced in a study of T cell responses to AZD1222 COVID-19 vaccine. TCRdb keeps only in-frame clones here, not all; method: immunoSEQ multiplex PCR. The table shows roughly 70,000 clones, with just over 90% occurring only once. The specimen was peripheral blood, collected 28 days after the second dose of the MenACWY control vaccine. Receptor source: an adult who received the MenACWY meningococcal vaccine as a control.

This clone showed up just once. The gene calls are TRBV5-1 and TRBJ1-2; possible D gene TRBD1, 6 bases. This CDR3 spans 14 amino acids. Germline V lookup: CDR1 SGHRS, CDR2 YFSETQ. The germline V and J ends were trimmed by 5 bases and 8 bases, with 19 bases remaining between them. DNA of the CDR3: TGCGCCAGCAGTCCCCGGGGGCCACCCGAGGGCTACACCTTC. Its protein is CASSPRGPPEGYTF.

V and J are TRBV27 and TRBJ1-4; 10 bases are a match to TRBD1. The CDR3 totals 14 residues. In germline, CDR1 is MNHEY, CDR2 SMNVEV (reference sequence). V shed 5 bases, J shed 6 bases, and the junction held 3 bases outside the gene matches. The CDR3 loop is CASSRQGADEKLFF. The CDR3 DNA is TGTGCCAGCAGTCGACAGGGGGCAGATGAAAAACTGTTTTTT. Using reference TRBV27 and TRBJ1-4 for the parts outside the CDR3, the full variable domain is EAQVTQNPRYLITVTGKKLTVTCSQNMNHEYMSWYRQDPGLGLRQIYYSMNVEVTDKGDVPEGYKVSRKEKRNFPLILESPSPNQTSLYFCASSRQGADEKLFFGSGTQLSVL.

This chain joins TRBV5-1 and TRBJ2-3; 10 nucleotides align to TRBD1. Germline V CDR1 and CDR2: SGHRS, YFSETQ. The ends lost 2 bases at V and 4 bases at J; junction bases unmatched: 1. The CDR3 has 14 residues. CDR3 sequence reads: CASSFGTGADTQYF. In nucleotides, the CDR3 is TGCGCCAGCAGCTTCGGGACAGGGGCAGATACGCAGTATTTT. Full variable domain (remainder filled in from reference TRBV5-1 and TRBJ2-3): KAGVTQTPRYLIKTRGQQVTLSCSPISGHRSVSWYQQTPGQGLQFLFEYFSETQRNKGNFPGRFSGRQFSNSRSEMNVSTLELGDSALYLCASSFGTGADTQYFGPGTRLTVL.

J is TRBJ1-3 and V is TRBV19; 9 bases are shared with TRBD1. Germline V gene sequence: CDR1 LNHDA, CDR2 SQIVND (reference sequence). CDR3 length: 16 amino acids. The V gene end was trimmed by 3 bases and the J gene end by 2 bases; junction bases not matched to a gene: 5. The CDR3 loop is CASSISWTGAGNTIYF. The CDR3 region has the DNA TGTGCCAGTAGTATTTCATGGACAGGGGCTGGAAACACCATATATTTT.

The chain links TRBV7-9 to TRBJ1-4, with D possibly TRBD1 on 6 matching bases. Germline assignment: CDR1 SEHNR and CDR2 FQNEAQ (reference sequence). Trimming cost V 3 bases and J 7 bases, with 12 bases left between them. The CDR3 has 14 amino acids. In DNA form, the CDR3 reads TGTGCCAGCAGCTTTCGGGACACCTCTGAAAAACTGTTTTTT. Its translation is CASSFRDTSEKLFF.

The sample holds a few counts of this clone. The chain has TRBV10-3 and TRBJ2-2; TRBD2 matches at 8 bases. V was pared by 4 bases and J by 4 bases, with 8 bases of the junction left unmatched. CDR1 is ENHRY, CDR2 SYGVKD, per germline. This CDR3 is 16 amino acids long. CDR3 DNA: TGTGCCATCAGTGTGGGTAGCGGGACGGTCACCGGGGAGCTGTTTTTT. Residues: CAISVGSGTVTGELFF.

The V and J genes are TRBV5-1 and TRBJ2-6; D is possibly TRBD1 (5 bases). This CDR3 comprises 16 residues. Trimming left V 5 bases short and J 0 bases short, with 12 bases between. CDR1 is SGHRS, CDR2 YFSETQ, per germline. The CDR3 reads CASRDTPFSGANVLTF. CDR3 sequence (DNA): TGCGCCAGCAGGGACACCCCGTTCTCTGGGGCCAACGTCCTGACTTTC. Full variable domain (missing parts from reference TRBV5-1 and TRBJ2-6): KAGVTQTPRYLIKTRGQQVTLSCSPISGHRSVSWYQQTPGQGLQFLFEYFSETQRNKGNFPGRFSGRQFSNSRSEMNVSTLELGDSALYLCASRDTPFSGANVLTFGAGSRLTVL.

This chain joins TRBV7-2 and TRBJ2-1; 15 bases align to TRBD2. This CDR3 has 13 amino acids. Germline CDR1 is SGHTA and CDR2 is FQGNSA. V dropped 7 bases and J dropped 10; count of bases not matched to a gene: 2. The CDR3 region has the DNA TGTGCCAGCACCGGACTAGCGGGAGGGGAGCAGTTCTTC. It translates to CASTGLAGGEQFF.

The chain has TRBV2 and TRBJ2-7; no definite D call. Trimming removed 2 bases from V and 6 bases from J, with 5 bases in between. This CDR3 contains 11 residues. Germline CDR1 and CDR2: SNHLY and FYNNEI. The CDR3 nucleotides are TGTGCCAGCAGTGAATTAAGCGAGCAGTACTTC. Its protein product is CASSELSEQYF.

The rearrangement uses TRBV19 and TRBJ2-3; D gene ambiguous. In germline, CDR1 is LNHDA, CDR2 SQIVND (reference sequence). CDR3 length equals 12 residues. Trimming took 5 bases from V and 5 from J, leaving 8 bases between them. The CDR3 coding sequence is TGTGCCAGTAGTGTGCTGGGAGATACGCAGTATTTT. It encodes CASSVLGDTQYF.

The rearrangement links TRBV7-9 to TRBJ1-1, with 7 bases lining up with TRBD1. V dropped 1 base and J dropped 4; count of bases not matched to a gene: 0. CDR3 length: 13 residues. Germline lookup yields CDR1 SEHNR and CDR2 FQNEAQ (reference sequence). The CDR3 is CASSLEGATEAFF. The CDR3 DNA sequence: TGTGCCAGCAGCTTAGAGGGGGCCACTGAAGCTTTCTTT. The full variable domain, in which reference TRBV7-9 and TRBJ1-1 provide the parts outside the CDR3, is DTGVSQNPRHKITKRGQNVTFRCDPISEHNRLYWYRQTLGQGPEFLTYFQNEAQLEKSRLLSDRFSAERPKGSFSTLEIQRTEQGDSAMYLCASSLEGATEAFFGQGTRLTVV.

The chain carries TRBV4-2 and TRBJ1-2, with TRBD1 as a possible D gene (6 bases). Trimming removed 0 bases at V and 3 bases at J, with 11 bases between. Germline-derived CDR1 and CDR2 are LGHNA and YNFKEQ. This CDR3 is 15 amino acids long. CDR3 sequence: CASSQDRAGDYGYTF. In nucleotides, the CDR3 is TGTGCCAGCAGCCAAGATCGGGCAGGGGACTATGGCTACACCTTC.

The chain recombines TRBV27 with TRBJ2-2, with TRBD2 as a possible D gene (5 bases). This CDR3 has 13 residues. CDR1 and CDR2 from the germline V gene are MNHEY and SMNVEV (reference sequence). Between the trimmed V and J ends, which lost 3 bases and 6 bases, there was a span of 8 bases. Here the CDR3 reads CASSLWGAGELFF. The CDR3 DNA follows: TGTGCCAGCAGTTTGTGGGGAGCCGGGGAGCTGTTTTTT.

Worth noting for this clone: One end of the junction varies from germline; a read error may be responsible. This chain links TRBV6-5 with TRBJ2-7; 7 bases agree with TRBD1. The CDR3 sequence is 14 residues long. Germline V gene data show CDR1 as MNHEY and CDR2 as SVGAGI. The CDR3 spells CASSYNRDSHLTFF. In DNA, the CDR3 is TGTGCCAGCAGTTACAACCGGGACAGTCACCTTACTTTCTTC.

The rearrangement links TRBV14 to TRBJ2-1; the D call may be TRBD1 or TRBD2 (6 bases each). V was trimmed by 3 bases and J by 12 bases, leaving 9 bases between them. There are 11 residues in the CDR3. Germline loops: CDR1 SGHDN, CDR2 FVKESK. CDR3: CASSQGGVQFF. The DNA for the CDR3 is TGTGCCAGCAGCCAGGGGGGCGTGCAGTTCTTC. Variable domain in full (rest from reference TRBV14 and TRBJ2-1): EAGVTQFPSHSVIEKGQTVTLRCDPISGHDNLYWYRRVMGKEIKFLLHFVKESKQDESGMPNNRFLAERTGGTYSTLKVQPAELEDSGVYFCASSQGGVQFFGPGTRLTVL.

The chain employs TRBV28 and TRBJ1-2; TRBD1 matches 8 bases. J lost 2 bases, V lost 10 bases, and 9 bases had no gene match. The CDR3 covers 14 residues. Per germline, CDR1 MDHEN and CDR2 SYDVKM. The CDR3 nucleotides are TGTGCCACGACACAAGGACAGGGCAACTATGGCTACACCTTC. Amino acid sequence: CATTQGQGNYGYTF.

On this clone: One end of the junction is discordant with germline, which a read error may explain. The genes are TRBV11-2 and TRBJ1-1; 9 bases line up with TRBD1. Germline-derived CDR1 and CDR2 are SGHAT and FQNNGV. CDR3 length: 16 amino acids. This chain's CDR3 is CASSLAGDRVNTEAFF. As DNA, the CDR3 is TGTGCCAGCAGTTTAGCGGGGGACAGGGTGAACACTGAAGCTTTCTTT.

The chain is built from TRBV5-1 and TRBJ1-2; D gene uncertain. The germline V and J ends were trimmed by 2 bases and 4 bases, with 9 bases remaining between them. CDR3 length: 13 residues. Germline loops: CDR1 SGHRS, CDR2 YFSETQ. CDR3 sequence (DNA): TGCGCCAGCAGCTTTGGGAGTAGCTATGGCTACACCTTC. Translation: CASSFGSSYGYTF.

The sample holds one count of this clone. V is TRBV2 and J is TRBJ2-3; 10 bases map to TRBD1. Germline CDR1 SNHLY, CDR2 FYNNEI. J gave up 4 bases and V 8 bases, and 15 bases lay outside the gene matches. CDR3 length equals 17 residues. CDR3 region: CASPLSGQGSISDTQYF. The CDR3, as DNA: TGTGCCAGCCCTCTCTCGGGACAGGGGTCTATTTCAGATACGCAGTATTTT.

J is TRBJ2-2 and V is TRBV6-6, with D unclear. CDR3 length: 12 amino acids. Germline V gene sequence: CDR1 MNHNY, CDR2 SVGAGI (reference sequence). Trimming stripped 7 bases from V and 5 bases from J, with 8 bases between. CDR3 sequence (DNA): TGTGCCAGCACCGAAGGTACCGGGGAGCTGTTTTTT. Protein sequence: CASTEGTGELFF.

V and J are TRBV7-9 and TRBJ2-3, with TRBD1 as a possible D gene (5 bases). Trimming removed 8 bases from V and 4 bases from J, with 13 bases in between. Per the germline V gene, CDR1 is SEHNR and CDR2 is FQNEAQ (reference sequence). The CDR3 totals 13 residues. The CDR3 nucleotides are TGTGCCAGCCATAAACTACAGGCAGATACGCAGTATTTT. It translates to CASHKLQADTQYF.

The chain is built from TRBV6-4 and TRBJ1-2, with a tentative D call TRBD1 (5 bases). Germline-derived CDR1 and CDR2 are MRHNA and SNTAGT. The ends were cut back, 9 bases at V and 5 bases at J, with 19 bases in the middle. This CDR3 is built from 14 residues. CDR3 in amino acids: CASYYGLRGYGYTF. The CDR3 nucleotides are TGTGCCAGTTACTATGGACTAAGGGGATATGGCTACACCTTC.

The chain combines TRBV24-1 with TRBJ2-7; D tentatively fits TRBD1 or TRBD2 (5 bases each). V shed 1 base and J shed 8 bases, with 8 bases lying between them. Germline CDR1 reads KGHDR; CDR2 reads SFDVKD. The CDR3 length is 12 residues. The chain's CDR3 is CATSDLADKQYF. CDR3 bases: TGTGCCACCAGTGATTTAGCGGACAAGCAGTACTTC.

This rearrangement joins TRBV7-9 to TRBJ1-4; 10 nucleotides align to TRBD1. In germline, CDR1 is SEHNR, CDR2 FQNEAQ (reference sequence). The V segment lost 0 bases and the J segment 5 bases; nucleotides outside the gene matches: 0. This CDR3 region has 15 residues. CDR3 loop: CASSLAGQGNEKLFF. The CDR3 nucleotides are TGTGCCAGCAGCTTAGCGGGACAGGGGAATGAAAAACTGTTTTTT. The full variable domain, in which reference TRBV7-9 and TRBJ1-4 provide the parts outside the CDR3, is DTGVSQNPRHKITKRGQNVTFRCDPISEHNRLYWYRQTLGQGPEFLTYFQNEAQLEKSRLLSDRFSAERPKGSFSTLEIQRTEQGDSAMYLCASSLAGQGNEKLFFGSGTQLSVL.

The gene calls are TRBV5-3 and TRBJ2-5; no clear D. TRBV5-3 is assigned to the ORF class and has an uncertain function. Between the trimmed V and J ends, which lost 1 base and 5 bases, there was a span of 15 bases. The CDR3 is 15 residues long. The CDR3 bases are TGTGCCAGAAGCTTGTTTTCGCAGGAAGGCGAGACCCAGTACTTC. Its translation: CARSLFSQEGETQYF.

The chain joins TRBV19 to TRBJ1-5, with D hard to call. The CDR3 sequence is 14 residues long. Germline V gene data show CDR1 as LNHDA and CDR2 as SQIVND (reference sequence). V was pared by 4 bases and J by 5 bases, with 12 bases between. The CDR3 region is CASSNRGEDQPQHF. The CDR3 nucleotides read TGTGCCAGTAGTAATCGGGGTGAGGATCAGCCCCAGCATTTT.

The CDR3: CASSQEGVYEQYF. In nucleotides, the CDR3 is TGTGCCAGCAGCCAAGAAGGGGTCTACGAGCAGTACTTC. The rearrangement uses TRBV3-1 (or the pseudogene TRBV3-2) and TRBJ2-7, with D tentatively TRBD1 (5 bases). This CDR3 is built from 13 residues. The V end lost 0 bases, the J end lost 3 bases, and 6 bases lay between the germline ends. Germline CDR1 LGHDT, CDR2 YNNKEL (reference sequence).